The 5 T cell receptor beta chains below all came from one sample that was sequenced in a study of cytomegalovirus exposure and HLA in healthy donors. In the PCR, 60 Vbeta and 13 Jbeta primers were used. Clones were sequenced by immunoSEQ multiplex PCR, and TCRdb holds only the in-frame ones, with some missing. The sample records roughly 110,000 clones, about three quarters being singletons. Sequenced material: PBMCs. These receptors came from a woman in her thirties or forties in good health and CMV-seropositive.

The chain is built from TRBV6-6 and TRBJ1-6, with 8 bases identical to TRBD1. V trimming: 5 bases; J trimming: 9 bases; junction bases outside the gene matches: 12. Looked up from germline, CDR1 is MNHNY and CDR2 is SVGAGI (reference sequence). The CDR3 is made up of 16 amino acids. As DNA, the CDR3 is TGTGCCAGCAGTAGGGGGGTGGACAGGGCGGGTTCACCCCTCCACTTT. Its translation is CASSRGVDRAGSPLHF.

The chain recombines TRBV7-9 with TRBJ1-1; tentative D call: TRBD1 (6 bases). Deletions cut 4 bases from V and 8 bases from J, with 11 bases between. CDR1 and CDR2 (germline): SEHNR, FQNEAQ (reference sequence). The CDR3 contains 12 residues. The CDR3: CASSSRTAEAFF. In nucleotides, the CDR3 is TGTGCCAGCAGCTCGAGGACAGCCGAAGCTTTCTTT.

The rearrangement uses TRBV10-3 and TRBJ1-1; no definite D call. The germline CDR1 and CDR2 sequences are ENHRY and SYGVKD. This CDR3 has 14 amino acids. Trimming stripped 4 bases from V and 1 base from J, with 10 bases between. The CDR3 reads CAISGRIENTEAFF. The CDR3 nucleotides are TGTGCCATCAGTGGCAGGATAGAGAACACTGAAGCTTTCTTT.

This clone was seen a single time. The chain recombines TRBV5-4 with TRBJ1-6; TRBD1 matches at 8 bases. The germline V gene encodes CDR1 SGHNT and CDR2 YYREEE (reference sequence). Trimming cost V 0 bases and J 11 bases; bases outside gene matches: 10. The CDR3 is 16 residues long. This chain's CDR3 is CASSLGQGTPGAPLHF. The DNA for the CDR3 is TGTGCCAGCAGCTTGGGACAGGGGACCCCTGGGGCACCCCTCCACTTT. Variable domain in full (rest from reference TRBV5-4 and TRBJ1-6): ETGVTQSPTHLIKTRGQQVTLRCSSQSGHNTVSWYQQALGQGPQFIFQYYREEENGRGNFPPRFSGLQFPNYSSELNVNALELDDSALYLCASSLGQGTPGAPLHFGNGTRLTVT.

The rearrangement joins TRBV6-1 to TRBJ1-2, with TRBD1 matching 9 bases. V dropped 6 bases and J dropped 8; count of bases not matched to a gene: 7. Germline V lookup: CDR1 MNHNS, CDR2 SASEGT. This CDR3 is 13 amino acids long. CDR3 nucleotide sequence: TGTGCCAGCAGGGGGGACAGGGTGGACGGCTACACCTTC. Encoded protein: CASRGDRVDGYTF.